This T cell receptor (beta chain) was sequenced in a study of monozygotic twins with inflammatory bowel disease. Points from the study as a whole: Similarity of repertoires did not differ between concordant and discordant twins, possibly from limited power. In these data, no single strong IBD-associated signal or clonotype received support.

About this clonotype: As yet, its antigen is unknown.

Eight reactions per sample, run separately, yielded cDNA. TCRdb derives one entry per CDR3 protein from the 5' RACE reads, leaving out DNA. The table lists fewer than 450,000 distinct CDR3 sequences. Germline V CDR1 and CDR2: LGHNA, YSLEER. The CDR3 contains 16 residues. The chain uses TRBV4-3 and TRBJ1-4; TCRdb's D call, TRBD1, is unchecked because there is no DNA. The sequenced sample consisted of blood. This receptor was obtained from a human donor with ulcerative colitis or Crohn's disease, or a healthy co-twin of an affected twin (not recorded which). The CDR3 is CASSQTGARTNEKLFF.